A selection of T cell receptor beta chains follows, all from one sample in a study of graft-versus-host responses after intestinal transplantation. Antigens for these TCRs are unknown. Method: immunoSEQ multiplex PCR; TCRdb's copy keeps in-frame clones and lacks some. The sample records tens of thousands of clones, less than 95% being singletons. The sample in question was unstimulated CD4+ T cells sorted from spleen or lymph node cells, obtained before transplant. These receptors came from a human donor who was the organ donor for an intestinal transplant. Both conserved end residues are trimmed from each CDR3. A D gene is named only where the DNA matches it firmly.

CDR3 length,J gene,V gene,D gene,CDR3 protein
12,TRBJ1-1,TRBV4-2,.,ASSQESRNTEAF
8,TRBJ2-7,TRBV6-1,.,ASNIGEQY
11,TRBJ2-7,TRBV11-2,.,ASSPLGAREQY
12,TRBJ1-4,TRBV2,.,ASGRTETNEKLF
11,TRBJ1-4,TRBV6-5,.,ASGRSTNEKLF
12,TRBJ2-5,TRBV10-3,.,AINSGGPRETQY
11,TRBJ2-7,TRBV7-2,.,ASSPTTVYEQY
9,TRBJ2-5,TRBV2,.,ASSEWETQY
13,TRBJ1-1,TRBV4-2,.,ASSQGSQPNTEAF
13,TRBJ2-5,TRBV10-2,.,ASSVMGGFTKTQY
13,TRBJ2-1,TRBV4-3,.,ASSQEGQLYNEQF
14,TRBJ2-3,TRBV4-3,.,ASSQEQGHGTDTQY
12,TRBJ1-2,TRBV7-2,.,ASSLTATGYGYT
18,TRBJ1-1,TRBV5-1,.,ASSLEPLGGRATMNTEAF
13,TRBJ2-7,TRBV14,.,ASSQNWARSYEQY
12,TRBJ2-6,TRBV6-1,.,ASSETVGANVLT
12,TRBJ2-7,TRBV6-5,TRBD1,ASSSADRGYEQY
14,TRBJ1-2,TRBV4-2,.,ASSPRSDAGVYGYT
12,TRBJ2-6,TRBV7-3,.,ASSPSSGANVLT
13,TRBJ1-1,TRBV5-5,.,ASSISSRVGTEAF
13,TRBJ2-7,TRBV28,TRBD1,ASSSMTGQTYEQY
17,TRBJ2-1,TRBV11-2,TRBD1,ASSHIMTGTGYANNEQF
12,TRBJ1-1,TRBV18,.,ASSPSGWAAEAF
12,TRBJ1-6,TRBV9,.,ASSAPHVNSPLH
18,TRBJ2-6,TRBV4-2,.,ASSQDPPGTASSGANVLT
12,TRBJ1-4,TRBV5-4,.,ASSLHGTNEKLF
13,TRBJ2-1,TRBV11-2,TRBD1,ASSTQTGGAGEQF
9,TRBJ1-2,TRBV20-1,.,SAKINYGYT
15,TRBJ2-1,TRBV28,.,ASRLLRTGGSYNEQF
14,TRBJ1-2,TRBV19,TRBD1,ASSTGTGGVITGYT
15,TRBJ1-5,TRBV5-1,TRBD1,ASSLVGTGDSNQPQH
13,TRBJ1-3,TRBV6-5,.,ASATAGVSGNTIY
14,TRBJ2-7,TRBV7-9,.,ASSIPGTDLSYEQY
12,TRBJ1-1,TRBV10-3,.,AIRGAGRYTEAF
11,TRBJ1-1,TRBV5-1,TRBD1,ASSLGTGAEAF
12,TRBJ2-7,TRBV5-4,.,ASSFRGAPYEQY
10,TRBJ1-2,TRBV6-1,.,ASSTEAYGYT
13,TRBJ2-3,TRBV7-2,.,ASSLLDASTDTQY
12,TRBJ2-1,TRBV10-3,TRBD2,AISAGLSSDEQF
9,TRBJ2-3,TRBV6-5,.,ASSPPGTQY
14,TRBJ1-6,TRBV4-1,TRBD1,ASSRGAGGNDSPLH
14,TRBJ1-2,TRBV19,.,ASTKERGHTNYGYT
13,TRBJ1-1,TRBV28,TRBD1,ASSSAQGEVTEAF
12,TRBJ1-2,TRBV2,.,ASSDGRGGTGYT
11,TRBJ1-5,TRBV27,.,ASSFQHNQPQH
11,TRBJ1-4,TRBV7-9,TRBD1,ASSFGQGEKLF
11,TRBJ2-1,TRBV6-4,.,ASRWGDGNEQF
8,TRBJ1-1,TRBV20-1,.,SATSTEAF
13,TRBJ2-1,TRBV28,TRBD2,ASSSAGTSQAEQF